These 32 T cell receptor beta chains originate from one sample sequenced in a study of early T cells in non-severe SARS-CoV-2 infection. TCRdb ran MiXCR on the 5' RACE reads and lists one entry per CDR3 protein. The table includes 55,000 to 65,000 distinct CDR3 sequences, around an eighth detected once. Sequencing used whole blood, obtained at baseline. These TCRs come from an adult who was a healthcare worker with PCR-confirmed SARS-CoV-2 infection or an uninfected control (not recorded which).

This clonotype turned up a few times. V usage is TRBV6-6 and J usage is TRBJ2-7; D perhaps matches TRBD1 (5 bases). Germline loops: CDR1 MNHNY, CDR2 SVGAGI (reference sequence). The CDR3 is made up of 14 amino acids. V was trimmed by 0 bases and J by 4 bases, leaving 10 bases between them. The DNA of the CDR3 is TGTGCCAGCAGTTACTCGAGACAGAGTTACGAGCAGTACTTC. It codes for CASSYSRQSYEQYF.

This clonotype was recorded a few times. The J gene is TRBJ1-5, the V gene TRBV2; D is unclear. This CDR3 has 13 residues. The ends were cut back, 5 bases at V and 4 bases at J, with 9 bases in the middle. The germline V gene encodes CDR1 SNHLY and CDR2 FYNNEI. CDR3 in amino acids: CASSQDGNQPQHF. The CDR3 bases are TGTGCCAGCAGTCAGGACGGAAATCAGCCCCAGCATTTT.

This rearrangement joins TRBV5-1 to TRBJ2-3; D gene ambiguous. The germline V and J ends were trimmed by 4 bases and 2 bases, with 14 bases remaining between them. The CDR3 loop spans 15 amino acids. Germline CDR1 SGHRS, CDR2 YFSETQ. The CDR3 sequence: CASSGFTETTDTQYF. In nucleotides, the CDR3 is TGCGCCAGCAGCGGTTTTACAGAGACCACAGATACGCAGTATTTT.

This clonotype has at least ten counts. The V call is TRBV25-1, the J call TRBJ1-4; no reliable D call. The CDR3 spans 16 residues. The V gene lost 3 bases and the J gene lost 7 bases, with 18 bases spanning the gap. In germline, CDR1 is MGHDK, CDR2 SYGVNS. CDR3 nucleotides: TGTGCCAGCAGTGATTCTATAGGAGAAAGACTTGAAAAACTGTTTTTT. Its protein product is CASSDSIGERLEKLFF.

This clonotype was seen repeatedly, ten times or more. This sequence joins TRBV28 and TRBJ2-2; D is unresolved. CDR3 length: 13 residues. V lost 2 bases, J lost 6 bases, and 7 bases lay in between. Germline lookup yields CDR1 MDHEN and CDR2 SYDVKM. The CDR3 DNA sequence: TGTGCCAGCAGTTTAAATCCCCCCGGGGAGCTGTTTTTT. Protein product: CASSLNPPGELFF.

This clonotype was seen more than once but under ten times. The J gene is TRBJ2-3, the V gene TRBV6-5, with 9 bases fitting TRBD1. V gave up 5 bases and J gave up 11 bases; unmatched junction bases: 8. Germline assignment: CDR1 MNHEY and CDR2 SVGAGI. The CDR3 length is 13 residues. CDR3 DNA: TGTGCCAGCAGTAAGACAGGGGGGGTGGAGCAGTATTTT. Translated: CASSKTGGVEQYF.

This clonotype was seen ten or more times. V usage is TRBV29-1 and J usage is TRBJ2-6, with TRBD2 as a possible D gene (5 bases). The CDR3 sequence is 15 residues long. Trimming removed 4 bases from V and 0 bases from J, with 10 bases in between. Germline CDR1 reads SQVTM; CDR2 reads ANQGSEA. The CDR3 nucleotides are TGCAGCGTTGTAGAACGGGGCTCTGGGGCCAACGTCCTGACTTTC. Translation gives CSVVERGSGANVLTF.

The rearrangement links TRBV11-2 to TRBJ1-5; the D gene is possibly TRBD1 (6 bases). The V end lost 5 bases, the J end lost 4 bases, and 15 bases lay between the germline ends. Per the germline V gene, CDR1 is SGHAT and CDR2 is FQNNGV. The CDR3 runs to 15 residues. The CDR3 bases are TGTGCCAGCAGCCAAGATGGACAGCAGAATCAGCCCCAGCATTTT. The encoded protein is CASSQDGQQNQPQHF.

The CDR3 is CASSSVRTGNHEQYF. Here the CDR3 DNA reads TGTGCCAGCAGCTCCGTGAGGACGGGGAACCACGAGCAGTACTTC. The chain employs TRBV11-2 and TRBJ2-7; weak D call: TRBD2 (5 bases). V lost 4 bases, J lost 5 bases, and 18 bases lay in between. Looked up from germline, CDR1 is SGHAT and CDR2 is FQNNGV. The CDR3 consists of 15 residues.

The V call is TRBV5-1, the J call TRBJ1-1; D uncertain. CDR1 and CDR2 (germline): SGHRS, YFSETQ. The CDR3 sequence is 14 residues long. V was cut by 4 bases and J by 4 bases, with 14 bases left in between. CDR3 in DNA: TGCGCCAGCAGCCAAGCTGCCTCCACCACTGAAGCTTTCTTT. This gives the protein CASSQAASTTEAFF.

This clonotype has at least ten counts. J is TRBJ1-2 and V is TRBV28, with a tentative D call TRBD1 (5 bases). The germline V gene has CDR1 MDHEN and CDR2 SYDVKM. Trimming took off 7 bases at V and 8 bases at J, with 17 bases between the two ends. The CDR3 loop spans 13 amino acids. CDR3 nucleotide sequence: TGTGCCAGCACCGCTACATGGGGGGAAGGCTACACCTTC. It is translated as CASTATWGEGYTF.

This clonotype has more than one count but fewer than ten. The rearrangement joins TRBV18 to TRBJ2-1, with 7 bases identical to TRBD2. In germline, CDR1 is KGHSH, CDR2 LQKENI. The J segment lost 1 base and the V segment lost 6 bases, leaving 9 bases of the junction unmatched. The CDR3 is 16 residues long. The CDR3 sequence is CASSRLGSGSYNEQFF. Written as DNA, the CDR3 is TGTGCCAGCTCCCGCCTAGGTAGCGGGTCCTACAATGAGCAGTTCTTC.

The chain links TRBV6-2 or TRBV6-3 to TRBJ1-1; D remains unclear. Deletions cut 1 base from V and 0 bases from J, with 9 bases between. The length of the CDR3 is 15 residues. CDR1 and CDR2 from the germline V gene are MNHEY and SVGEGT. The CDR3 DNA is TGTGCCAGCAGTTACTTGTGGGAATTGAACACTGAAGCTTTCTTT. This codes for CASSYLWELNTEAFF.

This clonotype has a count of ten or more. The chain employs TRBV10-3 and TRBJ1-5; D uncertain. CDR3 length: 12 residues. Germline lookup yields CDR1 ENHRY and CDR2 SYGVKD. Trimming cost V 5 bases and J 3 bases, with 5 bases left between them. The CDR3 nucleotides are TGTGCCATCAGTCCAAACAATCAGCCCCAGCATTTT. It codes for CAISPNNQPQHF.

This clonotype appeared a few times. V and J are TRBV6-2 or TRBV6-3 and TRBJ2-7; D is possibly TRBD1 (6 bases). The CDR3 extends over 14 amino acids. Deletions cut 6 bases from V and 3 bases from J, with 15 bases between. Germline loops: CDR1 MNHEY, CDR2 SVGEGT. The CDR3 is CASSSGHWSYEQYF. The CDR3 nucleotides are TGTGCCAGCAGCTCGGGACACTGGAGCTACGAGCAGTACTTC.

The chain recombines TRBV19 with TRBJ2-3; 11 bases map to TRBD2. Germline-derived CDR1 and CDR2 are LNHDA and SQIVND (reference sequence). The J segment lost 4 bases and the V segment lost 5 bases, leaving 8 bases of the junction unmatched. The CDR3 has 16 amino acids. This chain's CDR3 is CASSSSLAGGADTQYF. The CDR3 DNA sequence: TGTGCCAGTAGTTCTTCGCTAGCGGGGGGAGCAGATACGCAGTATTTT.

This clonotype was detected a few times. The chain couples TRBV4-3 to TRBJ2-3, with 7 bases aligning to TRBD1. This CDR3 is 15 amino acids long. V lost 4 bases to trimming and J lost 4 bases; unmatched junction nucleotides: 8. CDR1 and CDR2 (germline): LGHNA, YSLEER. The CDR3 DNA sequence: TGCGCCAGCAGCCGTAAGGGGGCGAGGTCAGATACGCAGTATTTT. As protein: CASSRKGARSDTQYF.

This clonotype appeared a few times. The gene calls are TRBV28 and TRBJ1-5, with a tentative D call TRBD1 (6 bases). Germline assignment: CDR1 MDHEN and CDR2 SYDVKM. The length of the CDR3 is 15 residues. Written as DNA, the CDR3 is TGTGCGTCAAGGGGGATGGGGGAGTCGAATCAGCCCCAGCATTTT. This gives the protein CASRGMGESNQPQHF. Full variable domain (missing parts from reference TRBV28 and TRBJ1-5): DVKVTQSSRYLVKRTGEKVFLECVQDMDHENMFWYRQDPGLGLRLIYFSYDVKMKEKGDIPEGYSVSREKKERFSLILESASTNQTSMYLCASRGMGESNQPQHFGDGTRLSIL.

This clonotype was counted at least ten times. The chain links TRBV20-1 to TRBJ2-1; TRBD1 or TRBD2 may be the D gene (6 bases each). This CDR3 has 12 amino acids. V was cut by 6 bases and J by 7 bases, with 13 bases left in between. The germline V gene has CDR1 DFQATT and CDR2 SNEGSKA (reference sequence). For the CDR3, the DNA is TGCAGTGCAGACCAGGGGAGGAATGAGCAGTTCTTC. This codes for CSADQGRNEQFF.

There are many counts of this clonotype. The chain combines TRBV5-1 with TRBJ2-6; TRBD2 is a possible D gene (5 bases). Germline-derived CDR1 and CDR2 are SGHRS and YFSETQ. The CDR3 is made up of 17 amino acids. Trimming left V 9 bases short and J 0 bases short, with 19 bases between. The CDR3 loop reads CATSTRTSISGANVLTF. The CDR3 bases are TGCGCCACCTCGACCAGGACTTCCATCTCTGGGGCCAACGTCCTGACTTTC. The entire variable domain, with the rest obtained from reference TRBV5-1 and TRBJ2-6, is as follows: KAGVTQTPRYLIKTRGQQVTLSCSPISGHRSVSWYQQTPGQGLQFLFEYFSETQRNKGNFPGRFSGRQFSNSRSEMNVSTLELGDSALYLCATSTRTSISGANVLTFGAGSRLTVL.

Sample share makes this clonotype medium-sized. The chain couples TRBV20-1 to TRBJ2-2, with 7 bases that match TRBD2. The V and J ends lost 1 base and 1 base, in that order; junction bases with no gene match: 0. The length of the CDR3 is 14 residues. In germline, CDR1 is DFQATT, CDR2 SNEGSKA (reference sequence). In nucleotides, the CDR3 is TGCAGTGCTAGAGCGGGGGGGAACACCGGGGAGCTGTTTTTT. Translating it yields CSARAGGNTGELFF.

This chain uses TRBV12-3 or TRBV12-4 with TRBJ2-3, with TRBD2 matching 8 bases. The CDR3 is made up of 15 amino acids. The J segment lost 2 bases and the V segment lost 6 bases, leaving 7 bases of the junction unmatched. CDR3: CASSQLAVSTDTQYF. The CDR3 DNA reads TGTGCCAGCAGCCAACTAGCGGTGTCCACAGATACGCAGTATTTT.

V gene TRBV12-3 or TRBV12-4 combines with J gene TRBJ2-5; 11 positions agree with TRBD2. V lost 2 bases, J lost 2 bases, and 4 bases stayed unmatched. The length of the CDR3 is 16 residues. CDR3 amino acids: CASSLLAGGPQETQYF. DNA for the CDR3: TGTGCCAGCAGTTTACTAGCGGGGGGCCCACAAGAGACCCAGTACTTC.

This clonotype was observed many times. The chain couples TRBV28 to TRBJ1-4; tentatively, D is TRBD1 (5 bases). Per germline, CDR1 MDHEN and CDR2 SYDVKM. This CDR3 is built from 14 residues. Trimming took 8 bases from V and 4 from J, leaving 14 bases between them. CDR3 residues: CASRLRDYNEKLFF. For the CDR3, the DNA is TGTGCCAGCCGACTGAGGGACTATAATGAAAAACTGTTTTTT.

This clonotype was detected only a few times. The chain employs TRBV7-6 and TRBJ2-3; the match to TRBD2 covers 10 bases. Losses at the gene ends were 5 bases for V and 2 bases for J; bases not matched to a gene: 7. CDR1 and CDR2 (germline): SGHVS, FNYEAQ. The CDR3 runs 16 residues. The CDR3 sequence is CASSRSGGANTDTQYF. For the CDR3, the DNA is TGTGCCAGCAGCCGGAGCGGGGGGGCGAACACAGATACGCAGTATTTT.

The chain carries TRBV5-5 and TRBJ2-3; TRBD1 aligns across 11 bases. Trimming took 3 bases from V and 4 from J; bases not matched to a gene: 10. From germline, CDR1 is SGHKS and CDR2 YYEKEE (reference sequence). CDR3 size: 17 residues. Here the CDR3 reads CASSSGQGVLGADTQYF. DNA of the CDR3: TGTGCCAGCAGCTCGGGACAGGGGGTTTTAGGGGCAGATACGCAGTATTTT.

In its sample, this clonotype was seen many times. This chain links TRBV6-2 or TRBV6-3 with TRBJ2-1, with TRBD2 matching over 7 bases. Germline V CDR1 and CDR2: MNHEY, SVGEGT. With 8 bases clipped from V and 8 bases from J, the junction kept 12 bases outside the gene matches. This CDR3 comprises 14 residues. The CDR3 reads CASAPSGADDEQFF. The DNA for the CDR3 is TGTGCCAGCGCTCCGAGCGGGGCCGACGATGAGCAGTTCTTC.

This clonotype has a handful of counts. Here the CDR3 DNA reads TGTGCCAGCAGCCAACTTACAGGGATCACCGGGGAGCTGTTTTTT. Its protein product is CASSQLTGITGELFF. The chain uses TRBV11-2 and TRBJ2-2, with TRBD1 as a possible D gene (6 bases). V gave up 5 bases and J gave up 4 bases, with 14 bases separating them. The CDR3 spans 15 residues. Germline V lookup: CDR1 SGHAT, CDR2 FQNNGV.

Only a few counts were recorded for this clonotype. The chain has TRBV5-1 and TRBJ1-5; D call uncertain. V lost 1 base, J lost 0 bases, and 8 bases lay in between. The germline gives CDR1 SGHRS, CDR2 YFSETQ. The CDR3 covers 15 residues. CDR3 sequence reads: CASSLRGGSNQPQHF. DNA of the CDR3: TGCGCCAGCAGCTTGCGGGGAGGTAGCAATCAGCCCCAGCATTTT.

This clonotype was seen repeatedly, ten times or more. J is TRBJ2-3 and V is TRBV7-2, with D perhaps TRBD1 (5 bases). Trimming removed 1 base from V and 1 base from J, with 9 bases in between. The CDR3 has 15 amino acids. Germline V gives CDR1 SGHTA, CDR2 FQGNSA. CDR3 sequence (DNA): TGTGCCAGCAGCTTAGGGCCAGGGCGCACAGATACGCAGTATTTT. Translated, it gives CASSLGPGRTDTQYF.

This clonotype was detected ten times or more. CDR3 bases: TGTGCCAGCAGTTTGATCTCGACAGGGGCGATGATGAACACTGAAGCTTTCTTT. This gives the protein CASSLISTGAMMNTEAFF. The chain is built from TRBV27 and TRBJ1-1; 8 bases match TRBD1. The CDR3 has 18 amino acids. The V gene end was trimmed by 3 bases and the J gene end by 0 bases; junction bases not matched to a gene: 12. The germline CDR1 and CDR2 sequences are MNHEY and SMNVEV (reference sequence).

Ten or more counts support this clonotype. The DNA for the CDR3 is TGTGCCAGCAGCGCAAGGGACAGAAAGGAAGCTTTCTTT. Translation: CASSARDRKEAFF. The chain carries TRBV7-9 and TRBJ1-1; 7 nucleotides align to TRBD1. Germline V CDR1 and CDR2: SEHNR, FQNEAQ (reference sequence). The V segment lost 5 bases and the J segment 8 bases; nucleotides outside the gene matches: 8. This CDR3 contains 13 residues.